This is a list of T cell receptor beta chains from one sample in a study of OX40 agonist ivuxolimab in advanced cancers. Profiling relied on immunoSEQ multiplex PCR, and the TCRdb table lists in-frame clones only, not all of them. The repertoire holds 80,000 to 100,000 clones, with roughly 85% as singletons. The sequences come from CD4+ or CD8+ T cells sorted from blood, collected in a trial of the OX40 agonist ivuxolimab. Receptors were obtained from an adult with an advanced solid tumor such as melanoma, head and neck, liver or kidney cancer. Each CDR3 is given with its conserved first and last residue. A D gene is named only where the DNA matches it firmly. The listing skips clone size in some rows; elsewhere it reads once, few, many or a size class.

abundance: -; j_gene: TRBJ2-3; v_gene: TRBV5-6; d_gene: -; CDR3nt: TGTGCCAGCAGCATGGGGGGAATTAGTTTTTTCACAGATACGCAGTATTTT; CDR3aa: CASSMGGISFFTDTQYF
abundance: -; j_gene: TRBJ1-3; v_gene: TRBV6-1; d_gene: -; CDR3nt: TGTGCCAGCTCTCTTTGGGGAAACACCATATATTTT; CDR3aa: CASSLWGNTIYF
abundance: -; j_gene: TRBJ2-6; v_gene: TRBV5-1; d_gene: -; CDR3nt: TGCGCCAGCAGCCGGATGAGCTCTGGGGCCAACGTCCTGACTTTC; CDR3aa: CASSRMSSGANVLTF
abundance: -; j_gene: TRBJ2-7; v_gene: TRBV27; d_gene: -; CDR3nt: TGTGCCAGCAGTTTATCACAGGGAGCCTACGAGCAGTACTTC; CDR3aa: CASSLSQGAYEQYF
abundance: -; j_gene: TRBJ2-2; v_gene: TRBV5-6; d_gene: -; CDR3nt: TGTGCCAGCAGAGCCGGGACACGCACCGGGGAGCTGTTTTTT; CDR3aa: CASRAGTRTGELFF
abundance: -; j_gene: TRBJ2-5; v_gene: TRBV5-1; d_gene: TRBD2; CDR3nt: TGCGCCAGCAGCTTATTAGCGGGGGGGCCAGAGACCCAGTACTTC; CDR3aa: CASSLLAGGPETQYF
abundance: -; j_gene: TRBJ1-3; v_gene: TRBV5-1; d_gene: -; CDR3nt: TGCGCCAGCAGCTTGGTCGAATTGCTTTCTGGAAACACCATATATTTT; CDR3aa: CASSLVELLSGNTIYF
abundance: -; j_gene: TRBJ2-5; v_gene: TRBV27; d_gene: TRBD2; CDR3nt: TGTGCCAGCAGTTTACGGCGGGGGGGTGGGGAGACCCAGTACTTC; CDR3aa: CASSLRRGGGETQYF
abundance: -; j_gene: TRBJ1-2; v_gene: TRBV5-4; d_gene: -; CDR3nt: TGTGCCAGCAGTCGGGGAGGGTCTCCGGATGGCTACACCTTC; CDR3aa: CASSRGGSPDGYTF
abundance: -; j_gene: TRBJ1-4; v_gene: TRBV6-1; d_gene: -; CDR3nt: TGTACCAGCAGACCCTGGCTTGATGAAAAACTGTTTTTT; CDR3aa: CTSRPWLDEKLFF
abundance: once; j_gene: TRBJ1-6; v_gene: TRBV18; d_gene: TRBD1; CDR3nt: TGTGCCAGCTCGGCAACTTCGGGACAGGGGTCCTATAATTCACCCCTCCACTTT; CDR3aa: CASSATSGQGSYNSPLHF
abundance: -; j_gene: TRBJ2-1; v_gene: TRBV5-1; d_gene: -; CDR3nt: TGCGCCAGCAGCTTGGCCGGCAATAGCGGTTTGCAGTTCTTC; CDR3aa: CASSLAGNSGLQFF
abundance: -; j_gene: TRBJ1-2; v_gene: TRBV6-5; d_gene: -; CDR3nt: TGTGCCAGCAGTTACGGCGGACAGCCCTATGGCTACACCTTC; CDR3aa: CASSYGGQPYGYTF
abundance: -; j_gene: TRBJ2-7; v_gene: TRBV28; d_gene: TRBD2; CDR3nt: TGTGCCAGCGCCCTAGCGGGGGGGCCGCAGTACTTC; CDR3aa: CASALAGGPQYF
abundance: -; j_gene: TRBJ2-3; v_gene: TRBV2; d_gene: TRBD1; CDR3nt: TGTGCCAGCAGCTGGACAGGGGATACGCAGTATTTT; CDR3aa: CASSWTGDTQYF
abundance: -; j_gene: TRBJ1-1; v_gene: TRBV7-2; d_gene: -; CDR3nt: TGTGCCAGCAGCTTTTCGAGTGAGAACACTGAAGCTTTCTTT; CDR3aa: CASSFSSENTEAFF
abundance: -; j_gene: TRBJ1-1; v_gene: TRBV5-1; d_gene: -; CDR3nt: TGCGCCAGCAGCTTGTCAGGCTTAGGAGAAGCTTTCTTT; CDR3aa: CASSLSGLGEAFF
abundance: -; j_gene: TRBJ1-6; v_gene: TRBV28; d_gene: -; CDR3nt: TGTGCCAGCAGGGGCCCAACTGACGGTAGCTCCTATAATTCACCCCTCCACTTT; CDR3aa: CASRGPTDGSSYNSPLHF
abundance: -; j_gene: TRBJ2-5; v_gene: TRBV5-1; d_gene: -; CDR3nt: TGCGCCAGCAGCTTTAACGAAGAGACCCAGTACTTC; CDR3aa: CASSFNEETQYF
abundance: -; j_gene: TRBJ2-7; v_gene: TRBV6-1; d_gene: -; CDR3nt: TGTGCCAGCAGTGTAGTAGGGGACGAGCAGTACTTC; CDR3aa: CASSVVGDEQYF
abundance: -; j_gene: TRBJ2-3; v_gene: TRBV5-1; d_gene: -; CDR3nt: TGCGCCAGCCGATCCCGTGCAGATACGCAGTATTTT; CDR3aa: CASRSRADTQYF
abundance: once; j_gene: TRBJ2-4; v_gene: TRBV27; d_gene: -; CDR3nt: TGTGCCAGCAGATCGGGACTTTCCAAAAACATTCAGTACTTC; CDR3aa: CASRSGLSKNIQYF
abundance: -; j_gene: TRBJ2-5; v_gene: TRBV11-2; d_gene: TRBD2; CDR3nt: TGTGCCAGCAGCTTGGGTAGCGGGGGGTTAAGAGAGACCCAGTACTTC; CDR3aa: CASSLGSGGLRETQYF
abundance: -; j_gene: TRBJ1-4; v_gene: TRBV6-5; d_gene: -; CDR3nt: TGTGCCAGCATGAGGGGCGGGACCTCGGGGGAAAAACTGTTTTTT; CDR3aa: CASMRGGTSGEKLFF
abundance: once; j_gene: TRBJ1-3; v_gene: TRBV10-3; d_gene: TRBD1; CDR3nt: TGTGCCATCAAATCGGGACAGGGAAACACCATATATTTT; CDR3aa: CAIKSGQGNTIYF
abundance: -; j_gene: TRBJ1-4; v_gene: TRBV5-1; d_gene: TRBD1; CDR3nt: TGCGCCAGCAGCTTGGCCGACAGGGGGCGCAGCGGTAAAAAACTGTTTTTT; CDR3aa: CASSLADRGRSGKKLFF
abundance: -; j_gene: TRBJ2-1; v_gene: TRBV4-2; d_gene: -; CDR3nt: TGTGCCAGCAGCCAAGAAGGAACAGGGGAGGTAGATGAGCAGTTCTTC; CDR3aa: CASSQEGTGEVDEQFF
abundance: -; j_gene: TRBJ1-4; v_gene: TRBV12-2; d_gene: -; CDR3nt: TGTGCAAGTCGCTCCCCGTCACTGACAGGGCAAGCAACTAATGAAAAACTGTTTTTT; CDR3aa: CASRSPSLTGQATNEKLFF
abundance: -; j_gene: TRBJ1-2; v_gene: TRBV7-2; d_gene: TRBD1; CDR3nt: TGTGCCAGCAGCCGTACAGGGGGCGATCTCTATGGCTACACCTTC; CDR3aa: CASSRTGGDLYGYTF
abundance: -; j_gene: TRBJ1-2; v_gene: TRBV5-4; d_gene: -; CDR3nt: TGTGCCAGCAGCCTCCCGGACATGAACTATGGCTACACCTTC; CDR3aa: CASSLPDMNYGYTF
abundance: -; j_gene: TRBJ2-2; v_gene: TRBV7-2; d_gene: TRBD2; CDR3nt: TGTGCCAGCAGCTTAGGTGCGGGGGGCCCGATCGGGGAGCTGTTTTTT; CDR3aa: CASSLGAGGPIGELFF
abundance: -; j_gene: TRBJ1-4; v_gene: TRBV9; d_gene: -; CDR3nt: TGTGCCAGCAGCGTATCCAGGGGCGATGAAAAACTGTTTTTT; CDR3aa: CASSVSRGDEKLFF
abundance: once; j_gene: TRBJ1-2; v_gene: TRBV5-4; d_gene: -; CDR3nt: TGTGCCAGCAGCCCAGGGACACCTGCTAACTATGGCTACACCTTC; CDR3aa: CASSPGTPANYGYTF
abundance: -; j_gene: TRBJ1-6; v_gene: TRBV6-6; d_gene: -; CDR3nt: TGTGCCAGCAGTACGGACGTTAATTCACCCCTCCACTTT; CDR3aa: CASSTDVNSPLHF
abundance: -; j_gene: TRBJ1-1; v_gene: TRBV9; d_gene: -; CDR3nt: TGTGCCAGCAGCGCGAGCGGGTCCACGTATGAAGCTTTCTTT; CDR3aa: CASSASGSTYEAFF
abundance: -; j_gene: TRBJ1-2; v_gene: TRBV27; d_gene: TRBD1; CDR3nt: TGTGCCAGCAGTCTAGCGGGACAGGGGGGCTACACCTTC; CDR3aa: CASSLAGQGGYTF
abundance: -; j_gene: TRBJ1-1; v_gene: TRBV5-1; d_gene: TRBD1; CDR3nt: TGCGCCAGCAGCCCCCTGACAGGGGGCAGAGCTTTCTTT; CDR3aa: CASSPLTGGRAFF
abundance: -; j_gene: TRBJ1-1; v_gene: TRBV18; d_gene: -; CDR3nt: TGTGCCAGCTCTTCGGGCCTGAACACTGAAGCTTTCTTT; CDR3aa: CASSSGLNTEAFF
abundance: -; j_gene: TRBJ2-5; v_gene: TRBV18; d_gene: TRBD2; CDR3nt: TGTGCCAGCTCACCACCGTTGGCGGGGGATCAGGGGACCCAGTACTTC; CDR3aa: CASSPPLAGDQGTQYF
abundance: -; j_gene: TRBJ1-4; v_gene: TRBV7-6; d_gene: -; CDR3nt: TGTGCCAGCAGCCTCAGTGGGCCCGCGGAAAAACTGTTTTTT; CDR3aa: CASSLSGPAEKLFF
abundance: -; j_gene: TRBJ1-6; v_gene: TRBV7-8; d_gene: -; CDR3nt: TGTGCCAGCAGCTTGCCATACACAGGGACCAATTCACCCCTCCACTTT; CDR3aa: CASSLPYTGTNSPLHF
abundance: -; j_gene: TRBJ2-7; v_gene: TRBV7-2; d_gene: -; CDR3nt: TGTGCCAGCAGCTTAGCAGGGACCTCCTACGAGCAGTACTTC; CDR3aa: CASSLAGTSYEQYF
abundance: once; j_gene: TRBJ1-1; v_gene: TRBV11-2; d_gene: -; CDR3nt: TGTGCCAGCAGCTCCGAACCAAGCGTCGGGACGGTAGCTTTCTTT; CDR3aa: CASSSEPSVGTVAFF
abundance: -; j_gene: TRBJ1-5; v_gene: TRBV18; d_gene: -; CDR3nt: TGTGCCAGCTCACCACCAGGTGGGGGGATCAATCAGCCCCAGCATTTT; CDR3aa: CASSPPGGGINQPQHF
abundance: -; j_gene: TRBJ1-1; v_gene: TRBV6-5; d_gene: -; CDR3nt: TGTGCCAGCAGAACAGCCTCCTACACTGAAGCTTTCTTT; CDR3aa: CASRTASYTEAFF
abundance: -; j_gene: TRBJ2-3; v_gene: TRBV6-5; d_gene: -; CDR3nt: TGTGCCAGCAGTTGGGACCGAGATACGCAGTATTTT; CDR3aa: CASSWDRDTQYF
abundance: -; j_gene: TRBJ2-7; v_gene: TRBV6-6; d_gene: TRBD1; CDR3nt: TGTGCCAGCAGTTACGTAGACAGGGCGCACGAGCAGTACTTC; CDR3aa: CASSYVDRAHEQYF
abundance: few; j_gene: TRBJ1-2; v_gene: TRBV20-1; d_gene: -; CDR3nt: TGCAGTGCTAGGGCGATCGGGGGCTACACCTTC; CDR3aa: CSARAIGGYTF
abundance: -; j_gene: TRBJ1-1; v_gene: TRBV9; d_gene: TRBD1; CDR3nt: TGTGCCAGCAGCGTCGGTTCGGGACAGGAACCTGAAGCTTTCTTT; CDR3aa: CASSVGSGQEPEAFF
abundance: -; j_gene: TRBJ2-5; v_gene: TRBV7-8; d_gene: -; CDR3nt: TGTGCCAGCAGCTCCGGGGGAGAGACCCAGTACTTC; CDR3aa: CASSSGGETQYF